This T cell receptor beta chain was profiled in a study of shared T cell receptors in the human thymus. Losses at the gene ends were 11 bases for V and 2 bases for J; bases not matched to a gene: 10. CDR1 is MNHEY and CDR2 is SVGAGI in the germline V gene. The CDR3 is 15 residues long. Repertoires were generated with immunoSEQ multiplex PCR, while TCRdb's copy carries only in-frame clones and drops some. The sample consists of roughly 500,000 clones, around 78% of them appearing once. This clone was picked up one time. These sequences were also reported in another study, on human thymus T cells. That work contributes: Having surgery to correct congenital heart defects, healthy Finnish infants acted as the donors. From resections taken during corrective heart surgery, the thymus tissue was obtained. Thymic and blood repertoires showed apparently biased V and J gene usage. Thymic repertoires from unrelated individuals overlapped highly, related research reported.

The chain combines TRBV6-5 with TRBJ2-3; the match to TRBD2 covers 10 bases. This receptor was obtained from a boy less than two years old with a congenital heart defect. Sequencing used thymocytes. Written as DNA, the CDR3 is TGTGCCTCGCATGAAAGCGGGAGGGCCACAGATACGCAGTATTTT. Translation gives CASHESGRATDTQYF.